This T cell receptor (beta chain) stems from a study of blood T cell repertoires in COVID-19. For the study at large: T cells, B-cell-depleted T cells, or PBMCs supplied cDNA or gDNA.

Germline CDR1 and CDR2: MDHEN and SYDVKM. The V segment lost 3 bases and the J segment 2 bases; nucleotides outside the gene matches: 6. The length of the CDR3 is 15 residues. Original methodology: For nucleated cells, counts were estimated from reference gene primer amplification. Using immunoSEQ multiplex PCR, the repertoire was profiled, and TCRdb retains in-frame clones only, with some absent. Clone size and the V and J calls come from that table; the DNA yielded D and trimming. The sample records about 210,000 clones, around four fifths being singletons. The receptor's source is a woman aged 45-59 years with acute or convalescent COVID-19. The specimen was peripheral blood. This chain joins TRBV28 and TRBJ1-2; 7 bases agree with TRBD1. In nucleotides, the CDR3 is TGTGCCAGCAGTTTCCCGACAGGGCTGAACTATGGCTACACCTTC. Amino acids: CASSFPTGLNYGYTF.